Each of the 13 T cell receptor beta chains below was sequenced from the same sample in a study of persistence of HIV-infected CD4 T cells. Anti-CD3/anti-CD28 beads served as a nonspecific positive control stimulus. Sorting of responding CD4+ T cells relied on upregulated CD40 ligand together with CD69. These receptors are not linked to any known antigen. Sequencing used immunoSEQ version 4 in survey mode. The repertoire was sequenced with immunoSEQ multiplex PCR; TCRdb's copy has only in-frame clones and lacks some. The sample consists of more than 35,000 clones, 80% to 95% of them appearing once. The sample was CD4+ T cells sorted from PBMCs after approximately 19-hour stimulation, taken from a patient who received antiretroviral therapy. Receptors originate from an adult man with HIV who was CMV-seropositive.

The chain joins TRBV28 to TRBJ2-7; no clear D gene. This CDR3 has 14 residues. V dropped 2 bases and J dropped 3 bases, with 11 bases sitting between them. Germline V gives CDR1 MDHEN, CDR2 SYDVKM. CDR3 DNA sequence: TGTGCCAGCAGTTTACGACACCAACTCTACGAGCAGTACTTC. It is translated as CASSLRHQLYEQYF.

The rearrangement links TRBV20-1 to TRBJ1-3, with D unclear. Trimming removed 6 bases at V and 3 bases at J, with 3 bases between. CDR3 length: 10 residues. From germline, CDR1 is DFQATT and CDR2 SNEGSKA (reference sequence). CDR3 coding DNA: TGCAGTGCCCTTGGAAACACCATATATTTT. It is translated as CSALGNTIYF.

This sequence joins TRBV28 and TRBJ2-1, with 9 nucleotides matching TRBD2. This CDR3 comprises 14 residues. V dropped 5 bases and J dropped 6; count of bases not matched to a gene: 5. Germline CDR1 reads MDHEN; CDR2 reads SYDVKM. The CDR3 loop reads CASSAPGLANEQFF. The CDR3 bases are TGTGCCAGCAGTGCCCCGGGACTAGCCAATGAGCAGTTCTTC.

As DNA, the CDR3 is TGTGCCAGCTCACCGGTGGGAGCCACAGATACGCAGTATTTT. This translates into CASSPVGATDTQYF. V and J are TRBV18 and TRBJ2-3, with a possible D match to TRBD2 (5 bases). V gave up 3 bases and J gave up 2 bases, with 9 bases separating them. The CDR3 spans 14 residues. CDR1 and CDR2 (germline): KGHSH, LQKENI.

This rearrangement joins TRBV18 to TRBJ2-2; 10 bases align to TRBD1. V was clipped by 3 bases and J by 4 bases; unmatched bases: 5. The CDR3 is made up of 16 amino acids. CDR1 is KGHSH, CDR2 LQKENI, per germline. The DNA of the CDR3 is TGTGCCAGCTCACCGAGACAGGGGGCACGCACCGGGGAGCTGTTTTTT. Amino acid sequence: CASSPRQGARTGELFF.

The chain couples TRBV2 to TRBJ2-7; 10 nucleotides agree with TRBD2. V lost 3 bases to trimming and J lost 4 bases; unmatched junction nucleotides: 3. The CDR3 is 14 residues long. Germline V lookup: CDR1 SNHLY, CDR2 FYNNEI. The chain's CDR3 is CASSDQAGGYEQYF. The DNA of the CDR3 is TGTGCCAGCAGTGACCAAGCGGGGGGGTACGAGCAGTACTTC.

This clone was counted between two and nine times. CDR3 nucleotide sequence: TGTGCCAGCAGCTTAAGGCAGGGCCAGGATACGCAGTATTTT. Protein: CASSLRQGQDTQYF. The rearrangement joins TRBV7-2 to TRBJ2-3; a weak D match, TRBD1 (5 bases). The CDR3 is made up of 14 amino acids. Germline V lookup: CDR1 SGHTA, CDR2 FQGNSA. V was pared by 2 bases and J by 6 bases, with 12 bases between.

A word on this clone: Mismatch with germline at one junction end may stem from a read error. The chain carries TRBV2 and TRBJ1-2; D remains ambiguous. Germline-derived CDR1 and CDR2 are SNHLY and FYNNEI. The CDR3 length is 12 residues. The CDR3 nucleotides read TGTGCCAGCAGTGAAGACAACTATGGCCACACCTTC. This gives the protein CASSEDNYGHTF.

This chain joins TRBV7-2 and TRBJ1-5, with D unresolved. This CDR3 has 15 residues. V was shortened by 1 base and J by 4 bases, with 11 bases between the two germline ends. Germline CDR1 reads SGHTA; CDR2 reads FQGNSA. CDR3 in DNA: TGTGCCAGCAGCTTAGGACTGTCTTATAATCAGCCCCAGCATTTT. Translated, it gives CASSLGLSYNQPQHF.

The rearrangement links TRBV29-1 to TRBJ1-5; D remains unclear. Deletions cut 4 bases from V and 4 bases from J, with 8 bases between. The V gene's germline CDR1 is SQVTM and CDR2 ANQGSEA. This CDR3 has 12 residues. In DNA form, the CDR3 reads TGCAGCGTTGGACGAGGAAATCAGCCCCAGCATTTT. Amino acid sequence: CSVGRGNQPQHF.

The rearrangement uses TRBV1 and TRBJ2-1; TRBD2 is taken as the D call from the table, unchecked against the DNA. TRBV1 is deemed a pseudogene. CDR3 length equals 16 residues. CDR3: CTSSLRSGGPRNEQFF. The CDR3 nucleotides read TGCACCAGCAGCCTTAGATCGGGGGGGCCGAGGAATGAGCAGTTCTTC.

The V and J genes are TRBV7-8 and TRBJ1-1; TRBD1 matches 10 bases. Germline V gene data show CDR1 as SGHVS and CDR2 as FQNEAQ. CDR3 size: 14 residues. V lost 3 bases, J lost 5 bases, and 3 bases stayed unmatched. In DNA form, the CDR3 reads TGTGCCAGCAGCTTCGGACAGGGGGAAACTGAAGCTTTCTTT. It specifies CASSFGQGETEAFF.

The chain carries TRBV7-2 and TRBJ2-7, with D tentatively TRBD2 (6 bases). Trimming removed 6 bases at V and 3 bases at J, with 18 bases between. The CDR3 runs 15 residues. Germline loops: CDR1 SGHTA, CDR2 FQGNSA. CDR3: CASRLSTSRSYEQYF. CDR3 sequence (DNA): TGTGCCAGCAGACTCTCCACTAGCAGAAGCTACGAGCAGTACTTC.